These T cell receptor beta chains were read from a single sample in a study of blood T cell repertoires in COVID-19. Assay: immunoSEQ multiplex PCR; the TCRdb copy retains only in-frame clones and omits some. The data contain approximately 300,000 clones, around 82% of them seen just once; the ten biggest clones take up approximately 1.2%. Sample: peripheral blood. These receptor sequences come from a woman aged 50 to 60 with acute or convalescent COVID-19. CDR3s include the opening cysteine and the closing phenylalanine or tryptophan. D genes are given only for firm matches. Not all rows give a size; the values are once, few, many and, for expanded clones, a class.

v_call,clone_size,d_call,j_call,cdr3_nt,cdr3_aa
TRBV30,NA,NA,TRBJ2-3,TGTGCCTGGGAAGCGGGTCGCACAGATACGCAGTATTTT,CAWEAGRTDTQYF
TRBV6-5,NA,NA,TRBJ1-5,TGTGCCAGCAGCGTTAAACGGGGGAATCAGCCCCAGCATTTT,CASSVKRGNQPQHF
TRBV7-2,NA,NA,TRBJ1-1,TGTGCCAGCAGCTCGTCTGTCGGGAACACTGAAGCTTTCTTT,CASSSSVGNTEAFF
TRBV5-1,NA,TRBD2,TRBJ2-2,TGCGCCAGCAGCTTGGGACTAGCGGGAATCGGGGAGCTGTTTTTT,CASSLGLAGIGELFF
TRBV19,NA,TRBD2,TRBJ2-1,TGTGCCAGCACCTTTGCGGGAGGATCCTACAATGAGCAGTTCTTC,CASTFAGGSYNEQFF
TRBV30,NA,NA,TRBJ1-5,TGTGCCTGGAGACTCACGGGAAGCAATCAGCCCCAGCATTTT,CAWRLTGSNQPQHF
TRBV5-1,NA,TRBD1,TRBJ1-1,TGCGCCAGCAGTTCCGACAGGGGTTTGGACACTGAAGCTTTCTTT,CASSSDRGLDTEAFF
TRBV2,NA,NA,TRBJ1-2,TGTGCCAGCCAATGGGGCGCCGGATATGGCTACACCTTC,CASQWGAGYGYTF
TRBV29-1,NA,NA,TRBJ1-4,TGCAGCGTTGCGGAAGGGGAGGGAAAACTGTTTTTT,CSVAEGEGKLFF
TRBV27,NA,NA,TRBJ1-2,TGTGCCAGCAGTTTTGGGGGGGGGTATGGCTACACCTTC,CASSFGGGYGYTF
TRBV5-5,NA,TRBD1,TRBJ2-1,TGTGCCAGCAGCCCTACAGGGGCCATCTACAATGAGCAGTTCTTC,CASSPTGAIYNEQFF
TRBV30,few,NA,TRBJ2-3,TGTGCCTGGAGTGAAGGCGGTGGTGCGGATACGCAGTATTTT,CAWSEGGGADTQYF
TRBV2,NA,NA,TRBJ2-7,TGTGCCAGCCTCCTTAGGGCAGGGCCTTCCAACTACGAGCAGTACTTC,CASLLRAGPSNYEQYF
TRBV7-9,NA,TRBD1,TRBJ1-1,TGTGCCAGCAGCTTCGGACAGGGCGAAGCTTTCTTT,CASSFGQGEAFF
TRBV19,NA,TRBD1,TRBJ1-1,TGTGCCAGTAGTAAGACTCCGGGACAGGGCGGTTTACGGACTGAAGCTTTCTTT,CASSKTPGQGGLRTEAFF
TRBV18,NA,NA,TRBJ2-3,TGTGCCAGCTCACCTCCTTTCCGGGACACAGATACGCAGTATTTT,CASSPPFRDTDTQYF
TRBV7-9,NA,NA,TRBJ2-1,TGTGCCAGCAGCTTAGGGAGGGACAGCGCGTTCTTC,CASSLGRDSAFF
TRBV4-2,few,TRBD2,TRBJ2-2,TGTGCCAGCAGCCGCAGTCATACGGGGGGGCCGACCGGGGAGCTGTTTTTT,CASSRSHTGGPTGELFF
TRBV6-4,NA,TRBD1,TRBJ1-2,TGTGCCAGCACCCCGAGCGAGGGGGCGGAGGGCTACACCTTC,CASTPSEGAEGYTF
TRBV9,NA,NA,TRBJ2-3,TGTGCCAGCAGCGTAGATGGTAGTAGAGATACGCAGTATTTT,CASSVDGSRDTQYF
TRBV6-5,NA,NA,TRBJ2-5,TGTGCCAGCAGTTTTCAACCGCGCGGGGAGACCCAGTACTTC,CASSFQPRGETQYF
TRBV7-9,NA,NA,TRBJ2-2,TGTGCCAGCAGCTTAGAACCGGGGTGGACCGGGGAGCTGTTTTTT,CASSLEPGWTGELFF
TRBV6-6,NA,TRBD2,TRBJ2-2,TGTGCCAGCAGTTCTGGGGGGGAAAGGGAGCTGTTTTTT,CASSSGGERELFF
TRBV9,NA,NA,TRBJ2-1,TGTGCCAGCAGCCTGCGGGAACCATTGGATGAGCAGTTCTTC,CASSLREPLDEQFF
TRBV7-3,NA,NA,TRBJ1-3,TGTGCCAGCAGCTTATCGGGGGTTGGAAACACCATATATTTT,CASSLSGVGNTIYF
TRBV7-2,NA,NA,TRBJ2-3,TGTGCCAGCAGCTCAGGACAGTTGGATACGCAGTATTTT,CASSSGQLDTQYF
TRBV2,NA,TRBD1,TRBJ1-1,TGTGCCAGCAGTGAAGCGGGGACAGGGAACACTGAAGCTTTCTTT,CASSEAGTGNTEAFF
TRBV6-2/TRBV6-3,NA,NA,TRBJ2-2,TGTGCCAGCAGTTACCCCCCGGAGGGACCGAACACCGGGGAGCTGTTTTTT,CASSYPPEGPNTGELFF
TRBV3-1/TRBV3-2,NA,NA,TRBJ1-1,TGTGCCAGCAGCCCACCCGGGTACACTGAAGCTTTCTTT,CASSPPGYTEAFF
TRBV7-2,NA,NA,TRBJ1-5,TGTGCCAGCACCCCCCAAGGGGGAGTCGGTCAGCCCCAGCATTTT,CASTPQGGVGQPQHF
TRBV18,NA,NA,TRBJ1-1,TGTGCCAGCTCCCTTCAGGAAGCGAACACTGAAGCTTTCTTT,CASSLQEANTEAFF
TRBV10-3,few,TRBD1,TRBJ2-1,TGTGCCATCAGTGAAACAGGGGGTCCCAATGAGCAGTTCTTC,CAISETGGPNEQFF
TRBV5-1,NA,TRBD1,TRBJ2-3,TGCGCCAGCAGCTACGGACAGGGGCCTAGAGCAGATACGCAGTATTTT,CASSYGQGPRADTQYF
TRBV7-2,NA,NA,TRBJ1-2,TGTGCCAGCAGCTTAGATCCAGACTATGGCTACACCTTC,CASSLDPDYGYTF
TRBV29-1,NA,NA,TRBJ1-5,TGCAGCGTTGGGAGAGATAGCAATCAGCCCCAGCATTTT,CSVGRDSNQPQHF
TRBV20-1,NA,TRBD2,TRBJ2-1,TGCAGTGCTAGGACACCGGGACTAGTACTCTTC,CSARTPGLVLF
TRBV11-2,NA,NA,TRBJ1-2,TGTGCCAGCAGCTTAGGACAGGACTATGGCTACACCTTC,CASSLGQDYGYTF
TRBV4-3,NA,TRBD1,TRBJ2-2,TGCGCCAGCAGCCAAGGGGACAGGAACACCGGGGAGCTGTTTTTT,CASSQGDRNTGELFF
TRBV19,NA,NA,TRBJ1-2,TGTGCCAGTAGGAGAGACAGGAACTATGGCTACACCTTC,CASRRDRNYGYTF
TRBV4-1,NA,TRBD1,TRBJ1-1,TGCGCCAGCAGCTTCCACAGGGGGGGCACTGAAGCTTTCTTT,CASSFHRGGTEAFF
TRBV7-6,NA,NA,TRBJ1-1,TGTGCCAGCAGCTTAGTGGCCCGACTCCGAAAAGGAGCTTTCTTT,CASSLVARLRKGAFF
TRBV7-8,NA,TRBD1,TRBJ1-2,TGTGCCAGCAGCGGCGGGACAGGGAGAGAAGGTGGCTACACCTTC,CASSGGTGREGGYTF
TRBV7-9,few,TRBD1,TRBJ1-4,TGTGCCAGCAGCCCCCGGGACAGACTCGCGGTTAAACTGTTTTTT,CASSPRDRLAVKLFF
TRBV19,NA,NA,TRBJ1-2,TGTGCCAGTAGTCACCCTTCGGGAGTTAACTATGGCTACACCTTC,CASSHPSGVNYGYTF
TRBV9,NA,TRBD2,TRBJ2-1,TGTGCCAGCAGCCCTACTAGCGGGAGCTACAATGAGCAGTTCTTC,CASSPTSGSYNEQFF
TRBV7-9,once,TRBD1,TRBJ2-2,TGTGCCAGCAGCGTACAGGGGGTTTTGGTCGGGGAGCTGTTTTTT,CASSVQGVLVGELFF
TRBV4-3,NA,NA,TRBJ1-2,TGCGCCAGCAGCCTTTTCAGAGGGATATTAGACTATGGCTACACCTTC,CASSLFRGILDYGYTF
TRBV3-1/TRBV3-2,NA,NA,TRBJ1-1,TGTGCCAGCAGCCTAGGCAGGGAGGCTGAAGCTTTCTTT,CASSLGREAEAFF
TRBV5-6,few,TRBD1,TRBJ1-4,TGTGCCAGCAGCCCTTTGGACGGACAGGGTAATGAAAAACTGTTTTTT,CASSPLDGQGNEKLFF
TRBV3-1/TRBV3-2,NA,TRBD1,TRBJ1-2,TGTGCCAGCAGCCGGGGACAGGGAAGCGCCTACACCTTC,CASSRGQGSAYTF